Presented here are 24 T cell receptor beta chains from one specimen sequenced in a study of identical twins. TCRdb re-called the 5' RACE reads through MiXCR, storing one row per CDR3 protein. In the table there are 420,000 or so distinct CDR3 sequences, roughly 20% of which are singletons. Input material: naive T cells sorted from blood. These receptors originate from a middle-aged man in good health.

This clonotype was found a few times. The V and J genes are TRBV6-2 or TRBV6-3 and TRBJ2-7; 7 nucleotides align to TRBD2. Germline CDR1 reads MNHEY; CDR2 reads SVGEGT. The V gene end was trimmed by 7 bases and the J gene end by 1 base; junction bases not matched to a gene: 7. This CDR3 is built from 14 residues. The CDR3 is CASKGSGRSYEQYF. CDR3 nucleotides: TGTGCCAGCAAAGGTAGCGGGCGATCCTACGAGCAGTACTTC.

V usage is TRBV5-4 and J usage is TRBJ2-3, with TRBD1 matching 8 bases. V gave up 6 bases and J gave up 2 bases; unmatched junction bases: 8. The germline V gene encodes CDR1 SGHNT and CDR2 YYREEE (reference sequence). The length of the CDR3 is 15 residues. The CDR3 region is CASTLLTGDTDTQYF. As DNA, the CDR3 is TGTGCCAGCACCCTCCTGACAGGGGACACAGATACGCAGTATTTT.

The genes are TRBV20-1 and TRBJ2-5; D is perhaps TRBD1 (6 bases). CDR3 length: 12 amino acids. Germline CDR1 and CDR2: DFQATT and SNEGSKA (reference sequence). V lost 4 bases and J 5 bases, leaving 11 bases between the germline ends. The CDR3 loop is CSATGAGETQYF. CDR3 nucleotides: TGCAGTGCTACAGGGGCAGGGGAGACCCAGTACTTC.

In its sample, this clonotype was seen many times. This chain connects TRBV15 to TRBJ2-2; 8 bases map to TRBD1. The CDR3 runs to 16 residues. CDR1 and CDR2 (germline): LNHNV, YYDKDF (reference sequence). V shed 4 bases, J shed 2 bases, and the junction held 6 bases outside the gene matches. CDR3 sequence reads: CATSTLDRDNTGELFF. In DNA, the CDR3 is TGTGCCACCAGCACCTTGGACAGGGACAACACCGGGGAGCTGTTTTTT.

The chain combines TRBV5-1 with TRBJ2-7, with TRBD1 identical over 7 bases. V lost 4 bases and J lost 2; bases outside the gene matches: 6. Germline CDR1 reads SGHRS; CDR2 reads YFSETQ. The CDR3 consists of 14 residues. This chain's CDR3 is CASSAKGQTYEQYF. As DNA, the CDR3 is TGCGCCAGCAGCGCCAAGGGACAGACCTACGAGCAGTACTTC.

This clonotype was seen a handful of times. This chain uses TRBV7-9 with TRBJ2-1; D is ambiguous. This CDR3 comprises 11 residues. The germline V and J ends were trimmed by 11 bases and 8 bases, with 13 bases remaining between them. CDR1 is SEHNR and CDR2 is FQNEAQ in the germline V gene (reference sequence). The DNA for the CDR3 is TGTGCCTCCGTCGGCTTCGATGAGCAGTTCTTC. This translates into CASVGFDEQFF.

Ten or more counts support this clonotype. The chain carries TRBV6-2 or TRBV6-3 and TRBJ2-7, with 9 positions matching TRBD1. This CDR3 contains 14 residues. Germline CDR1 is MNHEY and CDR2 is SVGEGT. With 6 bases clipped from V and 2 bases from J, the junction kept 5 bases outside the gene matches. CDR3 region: CASRRGQGPYEQYF. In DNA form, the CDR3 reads TGTGCCAGCAGAAGAGGACAGGGGCCCTACGAGCAGTACTTC.

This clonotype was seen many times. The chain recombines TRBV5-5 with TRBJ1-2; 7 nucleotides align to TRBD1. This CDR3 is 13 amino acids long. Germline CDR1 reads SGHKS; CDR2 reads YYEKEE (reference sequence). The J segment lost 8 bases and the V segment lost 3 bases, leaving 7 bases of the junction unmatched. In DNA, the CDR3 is TGTGCCAGCAGCTACAGGGGCGGGGAAGGCTACACCTTC. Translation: CASSYRGGEGYTF.

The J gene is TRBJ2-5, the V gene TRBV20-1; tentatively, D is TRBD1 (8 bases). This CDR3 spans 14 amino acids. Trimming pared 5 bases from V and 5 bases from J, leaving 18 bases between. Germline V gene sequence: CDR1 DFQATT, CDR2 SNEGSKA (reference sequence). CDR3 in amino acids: CSAPGGGGRETQYF. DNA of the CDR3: TGCAGTGCTCCAGGGGGCGGGGGTCGGGAGACCCAGTACTTC.

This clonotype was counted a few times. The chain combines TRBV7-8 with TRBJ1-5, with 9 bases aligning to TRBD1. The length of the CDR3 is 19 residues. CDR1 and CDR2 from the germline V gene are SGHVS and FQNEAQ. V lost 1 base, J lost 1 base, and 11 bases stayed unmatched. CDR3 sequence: CASSLVTGTGTISNQPQHF. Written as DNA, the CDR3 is TGTGCCAGCAGCTTAGTGACCGGGACAGGGACAATAAGCAATCAGCCCCAGCATTTT.

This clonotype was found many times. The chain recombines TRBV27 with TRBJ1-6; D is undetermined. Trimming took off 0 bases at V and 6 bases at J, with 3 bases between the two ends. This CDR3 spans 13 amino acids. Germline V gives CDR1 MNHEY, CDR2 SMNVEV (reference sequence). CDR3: CASSLSVNSPLHF. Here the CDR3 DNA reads TGTGCCAGCAGTTTATCAGTTAATTCACCCCTCCACTTT.

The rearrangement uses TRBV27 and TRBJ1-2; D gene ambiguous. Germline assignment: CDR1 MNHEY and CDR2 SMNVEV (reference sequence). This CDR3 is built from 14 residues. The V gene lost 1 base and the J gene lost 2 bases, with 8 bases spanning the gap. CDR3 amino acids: CASSLLGTNYGYTF. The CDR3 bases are TGTGCCAGCAGTTTATTAGGAACCAACTATGGCTACACCTTC.

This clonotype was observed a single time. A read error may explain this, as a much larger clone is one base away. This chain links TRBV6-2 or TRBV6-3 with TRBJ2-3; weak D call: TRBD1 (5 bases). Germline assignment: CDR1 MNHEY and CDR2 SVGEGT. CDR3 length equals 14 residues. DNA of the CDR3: TGTGCCAGCAGTTATGCAGGGCCCACAGATTCGCAGTATTTT. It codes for CASSYAGPTDSQYF.

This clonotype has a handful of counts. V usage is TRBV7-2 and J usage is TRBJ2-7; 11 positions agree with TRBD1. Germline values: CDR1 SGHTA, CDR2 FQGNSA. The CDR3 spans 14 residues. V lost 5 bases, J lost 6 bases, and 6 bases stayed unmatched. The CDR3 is CASSGGTGGFEQYF. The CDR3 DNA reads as TGTGCCAGCAGCGGAGGGACAGGGGGTTTCGAGCAGTACTTC.

CDR3 nucleotide sequence: TGTGCCAGCTCTCTAAAAAGGGTTTCCAATGAGCAGTTCTTC. Its translation: CASSLKRVSNEQFF. The V and J genes are TRBV18 and TRBJ2-1; unclear D gene. Trimming stripped 6 bases from V and 6 bases from J, with 15 bases between. This CDR3 is built from 14 residues. Per the germline V gene, CDR1 is KGHSH and CDR2 is LQKENI.

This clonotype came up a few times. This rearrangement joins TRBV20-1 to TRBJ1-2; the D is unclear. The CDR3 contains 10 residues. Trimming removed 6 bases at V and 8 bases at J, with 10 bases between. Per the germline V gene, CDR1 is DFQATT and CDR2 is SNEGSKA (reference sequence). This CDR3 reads CSAGRRGYTF. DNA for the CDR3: TGCAGTGCAGGCAGAAGGGGCTACACCTTC.

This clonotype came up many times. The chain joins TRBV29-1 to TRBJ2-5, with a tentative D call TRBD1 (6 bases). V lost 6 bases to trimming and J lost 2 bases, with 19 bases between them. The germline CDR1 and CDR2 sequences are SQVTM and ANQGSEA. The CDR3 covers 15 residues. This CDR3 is CSVDGTRGEQETQYF. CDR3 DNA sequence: TGCAGCGTCGACGGGACCAGGGGTGAACAAGAGACCCAGTACTTC. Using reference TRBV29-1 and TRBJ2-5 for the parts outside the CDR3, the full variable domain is SAVISQKPSRDICQRGTSLTIQCQVDSQVTMMFWYRQQPGQSLTLIATANQGSEATYESGFVIDKFPISRPNLTFSTLTVSNMSPEDSSIYLCSVDGTRGEQETQYFGPGTRLLVL.

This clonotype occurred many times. The CDR3: CSASEGSYNSPLHF. CDR3 DNA sequence: TGCAGTGCTAGTGAAGGATCCTATAATTCACCCCTCCACTTT. V is TRBV20-1 and J is TRBJ1-6; no clear D. Germline CDR1 reads DFQATT; CDR2 reads SNEGSKA (reference sequence). Trimming removed 3 bases from V and 1 base from J, with 7 bases in between. The CDR3 has 14 amino acids.

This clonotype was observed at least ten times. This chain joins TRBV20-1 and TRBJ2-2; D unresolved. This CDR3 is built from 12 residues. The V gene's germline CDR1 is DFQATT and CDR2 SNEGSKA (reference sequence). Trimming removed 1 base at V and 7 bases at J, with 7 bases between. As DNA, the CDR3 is TGCAGTGCTAGAGGACGAGACGGGGAGCTGTTTTTT. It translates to CSARGRDGELFF.

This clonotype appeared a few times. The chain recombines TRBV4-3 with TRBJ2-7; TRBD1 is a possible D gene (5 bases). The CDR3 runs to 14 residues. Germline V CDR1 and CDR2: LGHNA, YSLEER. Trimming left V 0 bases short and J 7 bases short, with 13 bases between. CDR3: CASSQDPQGGEQYF. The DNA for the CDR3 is TGCGCCAGCAGCCAAGATCCCCAGGGTGGTGAGCAGTACTTC.

The CDR3 DNA is TGTGCCAGCAGTCGAGCGGGGGGAAACTACAATGAGCAGTTCTTC. Encoded protein: CASSRAGGNYNEQFF. The chain combines TRBV27 with TRBJ2-1, with 9 nucleotides matching TRBD2. The germline V gene encodes CDR1 MNHEY and CDR2 SMNVEV (reference sequence). With 5 bases clipped from V and 3 bases from J, the junction kept 5 bases outside the gene matches. This CDR3 has 15 residues.

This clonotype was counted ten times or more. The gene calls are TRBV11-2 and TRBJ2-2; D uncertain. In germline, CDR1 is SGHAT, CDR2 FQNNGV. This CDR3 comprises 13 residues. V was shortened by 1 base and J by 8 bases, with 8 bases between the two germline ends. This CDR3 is CASSLVSRGELFF. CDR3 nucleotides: TGTGCCAGCAGCTTAGTTAGTCGGGGGGAGCTGTTTTTT.

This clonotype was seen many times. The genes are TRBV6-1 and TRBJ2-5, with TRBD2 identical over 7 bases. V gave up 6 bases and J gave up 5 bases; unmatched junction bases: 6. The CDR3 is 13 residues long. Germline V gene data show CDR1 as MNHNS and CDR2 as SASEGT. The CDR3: CASRGLVGETQYF. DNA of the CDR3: TGTGCCAGCAGAGGACTAGTCGGCGAGACCCAGTACTTC.

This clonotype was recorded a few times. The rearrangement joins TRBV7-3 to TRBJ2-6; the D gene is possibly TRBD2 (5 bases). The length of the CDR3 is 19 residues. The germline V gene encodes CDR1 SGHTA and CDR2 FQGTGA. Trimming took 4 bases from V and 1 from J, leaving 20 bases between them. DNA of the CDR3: TGTGCCAGCAGCTCAACCGTTATGAGGCCGGGGTCTGGGGCCAACGTCCTGACTTTC. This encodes CASSSTVMRPGSGANVLTF.